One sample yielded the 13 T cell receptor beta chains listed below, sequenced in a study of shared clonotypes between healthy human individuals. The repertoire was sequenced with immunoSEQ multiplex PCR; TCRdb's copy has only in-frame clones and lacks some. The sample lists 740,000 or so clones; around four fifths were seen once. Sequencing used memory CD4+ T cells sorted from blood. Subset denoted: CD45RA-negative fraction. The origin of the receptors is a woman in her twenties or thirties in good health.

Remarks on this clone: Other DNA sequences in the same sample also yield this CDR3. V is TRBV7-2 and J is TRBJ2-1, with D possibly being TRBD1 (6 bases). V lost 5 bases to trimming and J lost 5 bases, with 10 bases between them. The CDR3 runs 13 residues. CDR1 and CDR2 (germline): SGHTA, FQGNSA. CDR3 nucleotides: TGTGCCAGCAGCCTTAGGACAGACAATGAGCAGTTCTTC. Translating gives CASSLRTDNEQFF.

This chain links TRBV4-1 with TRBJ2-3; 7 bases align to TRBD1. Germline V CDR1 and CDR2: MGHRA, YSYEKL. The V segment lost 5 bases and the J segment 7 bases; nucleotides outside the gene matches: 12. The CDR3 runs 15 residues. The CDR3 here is CASSSTGAKANTQYF. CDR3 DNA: TGCGCCAGCAGCTCTACAGGGGCTAAGGCCAATACGCAGTATTTT.

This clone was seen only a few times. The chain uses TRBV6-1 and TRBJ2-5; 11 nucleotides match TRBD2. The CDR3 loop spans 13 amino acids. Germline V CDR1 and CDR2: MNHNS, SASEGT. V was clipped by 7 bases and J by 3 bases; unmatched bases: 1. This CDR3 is CASTLAGEETQYF. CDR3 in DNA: TGTGCCAGCACACTAGCGGGGGAAGAGACCCAGTACTTC.

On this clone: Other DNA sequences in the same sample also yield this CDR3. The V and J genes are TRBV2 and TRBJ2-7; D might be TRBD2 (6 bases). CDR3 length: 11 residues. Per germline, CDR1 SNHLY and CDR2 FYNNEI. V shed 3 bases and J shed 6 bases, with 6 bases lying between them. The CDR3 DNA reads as TGTGCCAGCAGTGAGGGAGGCGAGCAGTACTTC. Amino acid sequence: CASSEGGEQYF.

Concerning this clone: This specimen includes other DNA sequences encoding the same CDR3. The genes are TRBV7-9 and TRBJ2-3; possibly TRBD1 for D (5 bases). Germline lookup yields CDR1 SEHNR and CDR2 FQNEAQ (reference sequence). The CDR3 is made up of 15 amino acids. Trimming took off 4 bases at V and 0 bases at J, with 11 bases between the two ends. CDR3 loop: CASSSGQGSTDTQYF. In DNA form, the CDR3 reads TGTGCCAGCAGCTCCGGGCAGGGCAGCACAGATACGCAGTATTTT.

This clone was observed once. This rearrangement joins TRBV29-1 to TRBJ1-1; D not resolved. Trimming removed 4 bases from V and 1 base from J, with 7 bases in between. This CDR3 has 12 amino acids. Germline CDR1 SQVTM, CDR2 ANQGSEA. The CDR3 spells CSVVWENTEAFF. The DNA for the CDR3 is TGCAGCGTTGTGTGGGAGAACACTGAAGCTTTCTTT.

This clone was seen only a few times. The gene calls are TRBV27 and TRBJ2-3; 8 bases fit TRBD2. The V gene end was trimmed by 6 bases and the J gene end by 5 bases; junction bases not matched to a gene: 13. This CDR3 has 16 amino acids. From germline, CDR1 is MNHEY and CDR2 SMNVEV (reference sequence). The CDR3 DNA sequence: TGTGCCAGCAGCAGGGGTGTGTTAGCGGGAAGAGATACGCAGTATTTT. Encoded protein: CASSRGVLAGRDTQYF.

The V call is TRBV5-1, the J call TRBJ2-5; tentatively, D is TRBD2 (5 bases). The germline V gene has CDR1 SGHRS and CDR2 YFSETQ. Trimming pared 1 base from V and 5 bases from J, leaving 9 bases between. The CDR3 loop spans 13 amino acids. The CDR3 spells CASSLRGRETQYF. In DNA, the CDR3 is TGCGCCAGCAGCTTGCGGGGTAGGGAGACCCAGTACTTC.

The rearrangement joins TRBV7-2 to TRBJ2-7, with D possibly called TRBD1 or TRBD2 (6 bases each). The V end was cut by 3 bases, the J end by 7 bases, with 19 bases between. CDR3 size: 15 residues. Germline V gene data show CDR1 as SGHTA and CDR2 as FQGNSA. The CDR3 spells CASSFGSGAPLEQYF. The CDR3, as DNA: TGTGCCAGCAGCTTCGGATCGGGGGCCCCTCTGGAGCAGTACTTC.

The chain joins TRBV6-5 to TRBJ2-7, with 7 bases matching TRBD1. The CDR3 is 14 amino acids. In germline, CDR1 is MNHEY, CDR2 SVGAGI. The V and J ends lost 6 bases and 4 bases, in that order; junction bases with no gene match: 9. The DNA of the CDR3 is TGTGCCAGCAGCCAAAGGGGGCGCGGGTACGAGCAGTACTTC. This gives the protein CASSQRGRGYEQYF.

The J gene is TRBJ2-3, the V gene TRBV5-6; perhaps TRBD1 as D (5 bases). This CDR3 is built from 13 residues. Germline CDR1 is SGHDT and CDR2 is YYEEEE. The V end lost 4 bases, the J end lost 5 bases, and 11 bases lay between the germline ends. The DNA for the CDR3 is TGTGCCAGCAGCACGACCAGGGTAGATACGCAGTATTTT. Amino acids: CASSTTRVDTQYF.

CDR3 nucleotides: TGTGCCAGCAGTGAGAGACAGGAACCCTACGAGCAGTACTTC. Encoded protein: CASSERQEPYEQYF. This rearrangement joins TRBV6-1 to TRBJ2-7; possibly TRBD1 for D (6 bases). Germline CDR1 MNHNS, CDR2 SASEGT. Deletions cut 3 bases from V and 2 bases from J, with 11 bases between. This CDR3 comprises 14 residues.

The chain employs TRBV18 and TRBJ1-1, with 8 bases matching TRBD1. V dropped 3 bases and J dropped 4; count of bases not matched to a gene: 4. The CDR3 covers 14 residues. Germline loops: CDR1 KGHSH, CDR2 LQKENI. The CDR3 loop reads CASSPDRATTEAFF. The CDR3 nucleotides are TGTGCCAGCTCACCGGACAGGGCGACCACTGAAGCTTTCTTT.